What follows is one TCR beta chain and its context. These data come from a study of blood T cells in healthy people across ages. Each donor gave roughly 9.1 milliliters of peripheral blood. There were at least 5.5 micrograms of total RNA extracted from every sample. The authors ran a second PCR of 7 to 11 cycles using a sample-barcoded 5' primer and a J-beta primer mix. Each cDNA molecule was tagged by a template-switch adaptor that had 12 random nucleotides. From the 5' RACE reads, TCRdb called clonotypes with MiXCR, one entry per CDR3 protein. The table lists more than 550,000 distinct CDR3 sequences, 20% to 25% of them singletons, with about 22% in the top ten. What was sequenced was blood. The receptor was isolated from a man aged 65 to 79 in good health.

CDR3 in DNA: TGTGCCAGCAGCCAACTAGCGGGGGATATCAATGAGCAGTTCTTC. As protein: CASSQLAGDINEQFF. This rearrangement joins TRBV14 to TRBJ2-1; TRBD2 aligns across 10 bases. Germline V lookup: CDR1 SGHDN, CDR2 FVKESK. Trimming took 2 bases from V and 6 from J; bases not matched to a gene: 4. The CDR3 loop spans 15 amino acids.